The 10 T cell receptor beta chains in this list originate from one sample, sequenced in a study of T cells in Graves' hyperthyroidism and ophthalmopathy. RNA transcripts served as the template for amplifying TCR beta CDR3 regions. Using the HTBI primer set, a first-round RT-PCR was run on the TCR CDR3. One entry per CDR3 protein, called by TCRdb with MiXCR from the multiplex PCR reads. The sample includes 500,000 to 600,000 distinct CDR3 sequences, roughly 21% of them seen just once. Sequencing used blood. The receptors stem from a man aged 35 to 55 with Graves' ophthalmopathy.

V gene TRBV7-2 combines with J gene TRBJ2-7, with 8 bases that match TRBD2. The CDR3 is 15 residues long. V gave up 1 base and J gave up 5 bases; unmatched junction bases: 7. Germline values: CDR1 SGHTA, CDR2 FQGNSA. CDR3 coding DNA: TGTGCCAGCAGCTTAGTTGGGACTAGTTCCCACGAGCAGTACTTC. This encodes CASSLVGTSSHEQYF.

This clonotype was counted between two and nine times. J is TRBJ2-2 and V is TRBV3-1, with D unclear. The germline V gene has CDR1 LGHDT and CDR2 YNNKEL (reference sequence). CDR3 length: 15 amino acids. Trimming pared 4 bases from V and 6 bases from J, leaving 15 bases between. CDR3 nucleotide sequence: TGTGCCAGCAGCCGGGCGGCTCCTCAAGCCGGGGAGCTGTTTTTT. Its protein product is CASSRAAPQAGELFF.

This clonotype was seen many times. This chain connects TRBV13 to TRBJ2-3, with D possibly TRBD2 on 6 matching bases. V was trimmed by 5 bases and J by 5 bases, leaving 20 bases between them. The CDR3 loop spans 16 amino acids. Germline V gene data show CDR1 as PRHDT and CDR2 as FYEKMQ (reference sequence). This chain's CDR3 is CASSLGLAHLVDTQYF. DNA of the CDR3: TGTGCCAGCAGCCTGGGACTCGCTCACTTGGTAGATACGCAGTATTTT.

This clonotype came up a few times. V and J are TRBV2 and TRBJ1-2; no firm D call. Per germline, CDR1 SNHLY and CDR2 FYNNEI. The V end was cut by 6 bases, the J end by 6 bases, with 5 bases between. The CDR3 spans 10 residues. CDR3 nucleotides: TGTGCCAGCAGGCAGAATGGCTACACCTTC. Residues: CASRQNGYTF.

This clonotype was observed a handful of times. The chain carries TRBV20-1 and TRBJ2-3; a weak D match, TRBD2 (5 bases). The CDR3 has 15 residues. V was pared by 5 bases and J by 2 bases, with 17 bases between. Germline V lookup: CDR1 DFQATT, CDR2 SNEGSKA (reference sequence). This chain's CDR3 is CSASDFQANTDTQYF. The CDR3 coding sequence is TGCAGTGCTTCGGACTTTCAGGCAAACACAGATACGCAGTATTTT.

This clonotype was observed many times. The V gene is TRBV12-3 or TRBV12-4, the J gene TRBJ2-3; D is perhaps TRBD1 (5 bases). The germline V and J ends were trimmed by 6 bases and 2 bases, with 15 bases remaining between them. CDR3 length: 15 amino acids. CDR3 amino acids: CASSRRQRTTDTQYF. In DNA form, the CDR3 reads TGTGCCAGCAGCCGACGACAGAGAACCACAGATACGCAGTATTTT.

Ten or more counts support this clonotype. The chain employs TRBV5-1 and TRBJ1-1; weak D call: TRBD1 (5 bases). In germline, CDR1 is SGHRS, CDR2 YFSETQ. Trimming cost V 4 bases and J 0 bases, with 13 bases left between them. There are 15 residues in the CDR3. CDR3 residues: CASSPPPGVNTEAFF. The CDR3 DNA reads as TGCGCCAGCAGCCCTCCCCCGGGGGTGAACACTGAAGCTTTCTTT.

The chain joins TRBV29-1 to TRBJ2-7; 7 bases match TRBD1. The CDR3 totals 11 residues. Germline CDR1 and CDR2: SQVTM and ANQGSEA. V was clipped by 5 bases and J by 4 bases; unmatched bases: 2. DNA for the CDR3: TGCAGCGTTACAGGGGCGTACGAGCAGTACTTC. Its protein product is CSVTGAYEQYF.

This clonotype came up many times. The chain employs TRBV7-8 and TRBJ2-7; no reliable D call. Trimming removed 0 bases from V and 0 bases from J, with 9 bases in between. The CDR3 runs to 15 residues. Germline V gene lookup returns CDR1 SGHVS and CDR2 FQNEAQ. The CDR3 region is CASSLADVNSYEQYF. CDR3 in DNA: TGTGCCAGCAGCTTAGCGGACGTAAACTCCTACGAGCAGTACTTC.

This clonotype has just a few counts. The DNA of the CDR3 is TGTGCCAGCAGCCCGGGAGGGGGGCCCAACTACGAGCAGTACTTC. It specifies CASSPGGGPNYEQYF. This chain connects TRBV7-3 to TRBJ2-7, with 8 bases that match TRBD2. This CDR3 region has 15 residues. Trimming took 5 bases from V and 3 from J; bases not matched to a gene: 9. Germline V gene sequence: CDR1 SGHTA, CDR2 FQGTGA.